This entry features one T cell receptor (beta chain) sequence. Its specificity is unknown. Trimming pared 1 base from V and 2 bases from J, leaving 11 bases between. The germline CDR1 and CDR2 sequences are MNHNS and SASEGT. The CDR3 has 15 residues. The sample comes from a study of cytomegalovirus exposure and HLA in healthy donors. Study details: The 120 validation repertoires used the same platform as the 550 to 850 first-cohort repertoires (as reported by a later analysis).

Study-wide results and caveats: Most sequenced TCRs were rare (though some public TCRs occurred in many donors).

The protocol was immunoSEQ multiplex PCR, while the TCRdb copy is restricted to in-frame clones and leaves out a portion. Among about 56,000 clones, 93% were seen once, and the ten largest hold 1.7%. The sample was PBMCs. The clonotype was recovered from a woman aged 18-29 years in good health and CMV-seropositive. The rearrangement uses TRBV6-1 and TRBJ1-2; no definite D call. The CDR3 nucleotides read TGTGCCAGCAGTGAAGAATTGAGTTCGAACTATGGCTACACCTTC. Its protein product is CASSEELSSNYGYTF.